The clone carrying this T cell receptor (beta chain) was seen many times. This sample is drawn from a study of CD8 T cells in ankylosing spondylitis. TCRdb processed the 5' RACE reads anew with MiXCR; each CDR3 protein has one entry. The table records about 130,000 distinct CDR3 sequences, approximately 7.4% of them present only once. The CDR3 runs 15 residues. Per the germline V gene, CDR1 is LGHDT and CDR2 is YNNKEL (reference sequence). The ends were cut back, 0 bases at V and 6 bases at J, with 15 bases in the middle. The chain uses TRBV3-1 and TRBJ2-7; D gene unclear. The sequenced material came from blood, either unsorted or a sorted T cell fraction (not recorded which). This TCR was sampled from a female donor with ankylosing spondylitis or in good health (not recorded which). This chain's CDR3 is CASSQDRSFLIEQYF. The CDR3 nucleotides are TGTGCCAGCAGCCAAGACCGCTCCTTCCTAATCGAGCAGTACTTC.